This is a list of T cell receptor beta chains from one sample in a study of sequential checkpoint blockade in melanoma. Only in-frame clones appear in the TCRdb table, and some are missing; sequencing was by immunoSEQ multiplex PCR. Here the sample spans about 10,000 clones, 60% to 85% being singletons. The starting material was CD8+ T cells sorted from blood (inferred from file names), obtained from a patient given nivolumab and ipilimumab in sequence. The source is a human donor with melanoma. The CDR3 runs from the conserved cysteine through the conserved F or W. The D gene is left open where the match is weak. A clone size is listed for some rows: how often the clone was seen (once, few, many), or a class if it is expanded.

j_call | clone_size | v_call | d_call | cdr3_nt | cdr3_aa
TRBJ1-2 | . | TRBV7-2 | . | TGTGCCAGCAGCTTAGTCGGGAACTATGGCTACACCTTC | CASSLVGNYGYTF
TRBJ1-5 | . | TRBV23-1 | TRBD1 | TGCGCCAGCAGTCAACCTGAAGCCAGGGGGCGGCCTAATCAGCCCCAGCATTTT | CASSQPEARGRPNQPQHF
TRBJ2-7 | . | TRBV4-1 | TRBD1 | TGCGCCAGCAGCCGAGGGACAGCCTACGAGCAGTACTTC | CASSRGTAYEQYF
TRBJ1-1 | once | TRBV5-6 | . | TGTGCCAGCAGCTTGGGGGGGGACCCCGGGTTTGAAGCTTTCTTT | CASSLGGDPGFEAFF
TRBJ1-4 | . | TRBV28 | . | TGTGCCAGCAGTTTATTTGTGCAGGGTGCAACTAATGAAAAACTGTTTTTT | CASSLFVQGATNEKLFF
TRBJ2-1 | few | TRBV7-8 | . | TGTGCCAGCAGCTTCCCGACAGGTCCCAATGAGCAGTTCTTC | CASSFPTGPNEQFF
TRBJ1-1 | . | TRBV19 | . | TGTGCCAGTAGTCACGGACAGAACACTGAAGCTTTCTTT | CASSHGQNTEAFF
TRBJ2-7 | medium-sized | TRBV19 | TRBD1 | TGTGCCAGTAGTTCAGGGACAGGGAGGTACGAGCAGTACTTC | CASSSGTGRYEQYF
TRBJ2-7 | few | TRBV19 | . | TGTGCCAGTAGTATAAGTAGGCGGTCCTACGAGCAGTACTTC | CASSISRRSYEQYF
TRBJ2-7 | . | TRBV4-2 | TRBD2 | TGTGCCAGCAGCCAAGATTCGGGGGGGGGCCGGGGCGAGCAGTACTTC | CASSQDSGGGRGEQYF
TRBJ2-7 | . | TRBV7-8 | TRBD1 | TGTGCCAGCAGCTACCCGACAGGGGGCGCAGACTACGAGCAGTACTTC | CASSYPTGGADYEQYF
TRBJ1-2 | few | TRBV7-9 | TRBD1 | TGTGCCAGCAGCCTTGGACAGGGGGCCGATGTGAATGGCTACACCTTC | CASSLGQGADVNGYTF
TRBJ2-7 | . | TRBV5-1 | TRBD1 | TGCGCCAGCAGCTTCGGGACAGACATTTCCTACGAGCAGTACTTC | CASSFGTDISYEQYF
TRBJ2-7 | . | TRBV4-3 | . | TGCGCCAGCAGCCCCCAGGAGGCGGGACCTTACGAGCAGTACTTC | CASSPQEAGPYEQYF
TRBJ1-1 | . | TRBV7-9 | TRBD1 | TGTGCCAGCAGCCGAGGGGACAGTGAAGCTTTCTTT | CASSRGDSEAFF
TRBJ1-1 | . | TRBV19 | . | TGTGCCAGTAGTCCAGGACAGAGGCTGAACACTGAAGCTTTCTTT | CASSPGQRLNTEAFF
TRBJ2-5 | . | TRBV4-1 | TRBD2 | TGCGCCAGCAGCCAAGAGGGGGGGGACCAAGAGACCCAGTACTTC | CASSQEGGDQETQYF
TRBJ2-7 | . | TRBV7-8 | . | TGTGCCAGCAGCTTAGTGTCGCGGAACGAGCAGTACTTC | CASSLVSRNEQYF
TRBJ2-7 | . | TRBV13 | . | TGTGCCAGCCTAATCCGACTTTCGGGAGTTCCGTACTTC | CASLIRLSGVPYF
TRBJ2-3 | few | TRBV19 | TRBD2 | TGTGCCAGTGGACTAGCGGGGGGTAGTAACACAGATACGCAGTATTTT | CASGLAGGSNTDTQYF
TRBJ2-7 | few | TRBV21-1 | . | TGTGCCAGCAGCAGCCTCTGGGGCGGACCCTACGAGCAGTACTTC | CASSSLWGGPYEQYF
TRBJ2-7 | . | TRBV6-6 | . | TGTGCCAGCAGCCTGGACGGGGCCTACGAGCAGTACTTC | CASSLDGAYEQYF
TRBJ1-1 | . | TRBV5-8 | TRBD1 | TGCGCCAGCAGCCCTGGGACAGGCCTTTGGAGTCCCGTGAACACTGAAGCTTTCTTT | CASSPGTGLWSPVNTEAFF
TRBJ1-5 | . | TRBV4-3 | . | TGCGCCAGCAGCCAAGAGGGGGGAAGCAATCAGCCCCAGCATTTT | CASSQEGGSNQPQHF
TRBJ2-7 | . | TRBV7-9 | TRBD1 | TGTGCCAGCAGGAGACAGGGGGAAGGCTCCTACGAGCAGTACTTC | CASRRQGEGSYEQYF
TRBJ2-1 | . | TRBV7-9 | TRBD1 | TGTGCCAGCAGCCCGCCCGACAGGGGATACAATGAGCAGTTCTTC | CASSPPDRGYNEQFF
TRBJ1-1 | few | TRBV5-4 | . | TGTGCCAGCAGCTTGGAGGGAATCAGGGGCGCGGGGGACACTGAAGCTTTCTTT | CASSLEGIRGAGDTEAFF
TRBJ1-1 | . | TRBV19 | . | TGTGCCAGTAGTATCGGAGCTTACACTGAAGCTTTCTTT | CASSIGAYTEAFF
TRBJ2-1 | . | TRBV28 | TRBD1 | TGTGCCAGCAGTACACGGGTTGCAGGGGGTGGGAGTAATGAGCAGTTCTTC | CASSTRVAGGGSNEQFF
TRBJ1-3 | . | TRBV7-9 | TRBD1 | TGTGCCAGCAGCTCGCAGGACAGGGGGTCTGGAAACACCATATATTTT | CASSSQDRGSGNTIYF
TRBJ2-7 | . | TRBV27 | . | TGTGCCAGCAGTTTATCGTGGACAGTCTTGTCCTACGAGCAGTACTTC | CASSLSWTVLSYEQYF
TRBJ2-7 | . | TRBV19 | TRBD1 | TGTGCCAGTAGTATCCTAGACAGGGGAGTCTACGAGCAGTACTTC | CASSILDRGVYEQYF
TRBJ1-2 | . | TRBV27 | TRBD1 | TGTGCCAGCAGTGCCCGGGACAGGGTCGTGGTGGACTATGGCTACACCTTC | CASSARDRVVVDYGYTF
TRBJ1-1 | . | TRBV19 | TRBD1 | TGTGCCAGCAGGGGGAATGCGGCTGAAGCTTTCTTT | CASRGNAAEAFF
TRBJ1-5 | . | TRBV4-3 | . | TGCGCCAGCAGCCAAAGCGGCGGCCATTCGGAGCCCCAGCATTTT | CASSQSGGHSEPQHF
TRBJ2-1 | . | TRBV27 | . | TGTGCCAGCAGCATCAGGACGGGGGGCCCTTACAATGAGCAGTTCTTC | CASSIRTGGPYNEQFF
TRBJ2-7 | . | TRBV6-5 | TRBD1 | TGTGCCAGCAGTTACTATCCACAGGGGGACTACGAGCAGTACTTC | CASSYYPQGDYEQYF
TRBJ1-1 | . | TRBV7-9 | TRBD1 | TGTGCCAGCAGCCGAGGACAGGGGGAAGCTTTCTTT | CASSRGQGEAFF
TRBJ1-6 | large | TRBV4-3 | . | TGCGCCAGCAGCCAGGCAGGGGATTCACCCCTCCACTTT | CASSQAGDSPLHF
TRBJ1-1 | medium-sized | TRBV2 | . | TGTGCCAGCAGTGGCTTAGTGACTGAAGCTTTCTTT | CASSGLVTEAFF
TRBJ2-7 | . | TRBV11-2 | . | TGTGCCAGCAGCTTAGTGACAGGACGTTCCCTCGAGCAGTACTTC | CASSLVTGRSLEQYF
TRBJ1-5 | . | TRBV5-1 | TRBD1 | TGCGCCAGCAGCTTAAGGGGGCCGGATCAGCCCCAGCATTTT | CASSLRGPDQPQHF
TRBJ1-1 | once | TRBV5-6 | . | TGTGCCAGCAGCCCGGGCGGGTTGGACACTGAAGCTTTCTTT | CASSPGGLDTEAFF
TRBJ1-4 | . | TRBV27 | TRBD1 | TGTGCCAGCAGCCAGACCGGGACAGGGGCTTTCTATGAAAAACTGTTTTTT | CASSQTGTGAFYEKLFF
TRBJ1-1 | . | TRBV7-9 | . | TGTGCCAGCAGCTTAGCGCAGGGCGAGAACACTGAAGCTTTCTTT | CASSLAQGENTEAFF
TRBJ2-7 | few | TRBV5-1 | . | TGCGCCAGCAGCCCGAGAGACCCGACGGGTGAGCAGTACTTC | CASSPRDPTGEQYF
TRBJ1-4 | . | TRBV14 | . | TGTGCCAGCGGCCAGCGTACGGGTAGGAATGAAAAACTGTTTTTT | CASGQRTGRNEKLFF
TRBJ2-7 | few | TRBV6-5 | TRBD2 | TGTGCCAGCAGTTATCCACGGACTAGCGGCTTCGAGCAGTACTTC | CASSYPRTSGFEQYF
TRBJ1-4 | once | TRBV7-2 | TRBD1 | TGTGCCAGCAGCTCCCGGGACAGGGGGGATGAAAAACTGTTTTTT | CASSSRDRGDEKLFF